These 8 T cell receptor beta chains were sequenced from one sample in a study of blood T cells in healthy people across ages. Using a J-beta primer mix together with a sample-barcoded 5' primer, a second PCR was run for roughly 7 to 12 cycles. MiXCR was run by TCRdb on the 5' RACE reads, yielding one entry per CDR3 protein. Found here are roughly 700,000 distinct CDR3 sequences, about 30% of them singletons; the top ten hold 15%. Material for sequencing was blood. The receptor set was obtained from a woman of 80 years or more in good health.

In this sample, this clonotype turned up many times. The chain has TRBV28 and TRBJ2-7; D remains ambiguous. Germline lookup yields CDR1 MDHEN and CDR2 SYDVKM. Deletions cut 3 bases from V and 3 bases from J, with 6 bases between. CDR3 size: 12 residues. The CDR3, as DNA: TGTGCCAGCAGTTTTAGTCTCTACGAGCAGTACTTC. Translated, it gives CASSFSLYEQYF.

This clonotype was detected once. V is TRBV20-1 and J is TRBJ1-2, with D perhaps matching TRBD1 (5 bases). The germline V gene encodes CDR1 DFQATT and CDR2 SNEGSKA (reference sequence). The germline V and J ends were trimmed by 6 bases and 9 bases, with 17 bases remaining between them. This CDR3 is 12 amino acids long. CDR3 in DNA: TGCAGTGCCACATGGGACCTCGCCCGCTACACCTTC. Translating it yields CSATWDLARYTF.

With respect to this clonotype: This may arise from a read error, as a much more abundant clone is one base away. The chain combines TRBV25-1 with TRBJ1-1; 9 bases align to TRBD1. CDR1 is MGHDK, CDR2 SYGVNS, per germline. The CDR3 extends over 15 amino acids. CDR3 nucleotides: TGTGCCAGCAGTGATCCCGGGACAGGGAACACTGAAGCTCTCTTT. This translates into CASSDPGTGNTEALF.

A note on this clonotype: A much larger clone lies a single base off, so this may be a read error. The chain combines TRBV27 with TRBJ2-7; D possibly corresponds to TRBD1 (6 bases). The CDR3 has 13 amino acids. Trimming took 7 bases from V and 7 from J, leaving 17 bases between them. Germline assignment: CDR1 MNHEY and CDR2 SMNVEV (reference sequence). The CDR3 loop reads CASTNLQGHEQYF. The CDR3 DNA is TGTGCCAGCACCAACCTCCAGGGACATGAGCAGTACTTC.

The rearrangement joins TRBV6-1 to TRBJ2-5; 10 nucleotides agree with TRBD2. Per germline, CDR1 MNHNS and CDR2 SASEGT. Trimming cost V 3 bases and J 11 bases; bases outside gene matches: 12. This CDR3 region has 15 residues. This CDR3 is CASSEFSGGCNEQYF. The CDR3 DNA follows: TGTGCCAGCAGTGAGTTTAGCGGGGGGTGCAATGAGCAGTACTTC.

The table lists this clonotype with many counts. The chain is built from TRBV18 and TRBJ2-5, with a weak D call TRBD1 (5 bases). The V and J ends lost 2 bases and 12 bases respectively, with 13 bases between them. The CDR3 runs 12 residues. Germline V gene sequence: CDR1 KGHSH, CDR2 LQKENI. The chain's CDR3 is CASSPETGNKYF. Written as DNA, the CDR3 is TGTGCCAGCTCACCAGAAACAGGAAACAAGTACTTC. The full variable domain, its missing parts supplied by reference TRBV18 and TRBJ2-5, is NAGVMQNPRHLVRRRGQEARLRCSPMKGHSHVYWYRQLPEEGLKFMVYLQKENIIDESGMPKERFSAEFPKEGPSILRIQQVVRGDSAAYFCASSPETGNKYFGPGTRLLVL.

V and J are TRBV2 and TRBJ1-6; D perhaps matches TRBD1 (6 bases). V shed 6 bases and J shed 7 bases, with 13 bases lying between them. Germline loops: CDR1 SNHLY, CDR2 FYNNEI. This CDR3 is 14 amino acids long. The CDR3 DNA reads as TGTGCCAGCAGCCCTCTAGGACAGAATTCACCCCTCCACTTT. Amino acid sequence: CASSPLGQNSPLHF.

This clonotype was counted a few times. The V and J genes are TRBV27 and TRBJ2-5; possible D gene TRBD2, 6 bases. CDR3 length equals 14 residues. Trimming cost V 3 bases and J 11 bases, with 19 bases left between them. CDR1 is MNHEY, CDR2 SMNVEV, per germline (reference sequence). CDR3: CASSFPTAGNEQYF. CDR3 nucleotide sequence: TGTGCCAGCAGTTTTCCGACAGCGGGCAATGAGCAGTACTTC.